The 5 T cell receptor beta chains given below trace back to one sample, sequenced in a study of beta chain features in type 1 diabetes. The entirety of the isolated RNA underwent reverse transcription, so expressed TCRB transcripts were sequenced. The protocol was immunoSEQ multiplex PCR, while the TCRdb copy is restricted to in-frame clones and leaves out a portion. The sample lists about 170,000 clones, roughly 8% occurring once. Study-level findings and limits: In every one of the four CD4+ subsets, TCRB CDR3s were moderately but significantly shorter in Type 1 diabetes patients.

No antigen has been assigned to these receptors. Sequenced material: central memory CD4+ T cells from blood. These receptors all come from a man aged 18 to 29 with type 1 diabetes.

This clone was counted a few times. This chain's CDR3 is CASSTQGTGVETQYF. The CDR3 region has the DNA TGTGCCAGCAGCACCCAGGGGACAGGGGTCGAGACCCAGTACTTC. V gene TRBV7-2 combines with J gene TRBJ2-5; 10 bases match TRBD1. Unmatched junction bases numbered 8, after V lost 5 bases and J lost 5 bases. The CDR3 runs to 15 residues. From germline, CDR1 is SGHTA and CDR2 FQGNSA.

The chain employs TRBV5-4 and TRBJ2-2; 11 bases align to TRBD1. The CDR3 covers 16 residues. The V gene's germline CDR1 is SGHNT and CDR2 YYREEE (reference sequence). The V gene end was trimmed by 2 bases and the J gene end by 6 bases; junction bases not matched to a gene: 6. Here the CDR3 reads CASSFRGQGVPGELFF. The DNA for the CDR3 is TGTGCCAGCAGCTTTCGGGGACAGGGGGTACCCGGGGAGCTGTTTTTT.

V gene TRBV5-1 combines with J gene TRBJ1-1, with a weak D call TRBD1 (5 bases). V gave up 0 bases and J gave up 0 bases, with 6 bases separating them. Germline V gene data show CDR1 as SGHRS and CDR2 as YFSETQ. The CDR3 is 14 amino acids. The CDR3 DNA reads TGCGCCAGCAGCTTGGAACAGGTGAACACTGAAGCTTTCTTT. Translation gives CASSLEQVNTEAFF.

This clone has more than one count but fewer than ten. The rearrangement joins TRBV5-6 to TRBJ1-1; tentative D call: TRBD1 (6 bases). The CDR3 has 13 residues. Trimming stripped 0 bases from V and 9 bases from J, with 12 bases between. Germline CDR1 is SGHDT and CDR2 is YYEEEE. CDR3 bases: TGTGCCAGCAGCTTGGAGGACAGCTTGAAAGCTTTCTTT. It is translated as CASSLEDSLKAFF. The complete variable domain, with remaining parts taken from reference TRBV5-6 and TRBJ1-1, reads DAGVTQSPTHLIKTRGQQVTLRCSPKSGHDTVSWYQQALGQGPQFIFQYYEEEERQRGNFPDRFSGHQFPNYSSELNVNALLLGDSALYLCASSLEDSLKAFFGQGTRLTVV.

A few counts support this clone. The V gene is TRBV4-3, the J gene TRBJ1-6, with 8 bases lining up with TRBD1. J was trimmed by 7 bases and V by 3 bases; bases with no gene match: 8. CDR1 is LGHNA, CDR2 YSLEER, per germline. There are 16 residues in the CDR3. The CDR3 coding sequence is TGCGCCAGCAGCCAGGGTCCCGGGACAGGAAATTCACCCCTCCACTTT. Translated, it gives CASSQGPGTGNSPLHF.